This TCR beta chain came from a study of CD8+CD57+ T cells in acquired aplastic anemia. At least ten counts were recorded for this clonotype. Template material for TCR beta VDJ and CDR3 profiling consisted of genomic DNA. A single record per CDR3 protein comes from TCRdb applying MiXCR to the reads. The table has just over 150,000 distinct CDR3 sequences, 40% to 60% seen once; the top ten hold 30% to 40%. The CDR3 runs to 15 residues. Trimming cost V 4 bases and J 2 bases; bases outside gene matches: 3. Patients chosen for sequencing had CD8+CD57+ cells that had expanded, as shown by flow cytometry. The source material was sorted CD4+, CD8+, or CD8+CD57+ T cells (not recorded which) from PBMCs. The clonotype originates from a human donor with aplastic anemia. The chain has TRBV12-3 or TRBV12-4 and TRBJ2-1; TRBD1 matches at 9 bases. In DNA form, the CDR3 reads TGTGCCAGCAGTTGGGGACAGGGAGCCTACAATGAGCAGTTCTTC. Protein sequence: CASSWGQGAYNEQFF.